This is a list of T cell receptor beta chains from one sample in a study of cytomegalovirus exposure and HLA in healthy donors. Only in-frame clones appear in the TCRdb table, and some are missing; sequencing was by immunoSEQ multiplex PCR. This sample carries 95,000 to 150,000 clones, over 60% of them seen once, and the ten largest clones take 2.7%. Specimen: PBMCs. Receptor source: a woman aged 40 to 50 in good health and CMV-seropositive. Each CDR3 is given with its conserved first and last residue. Fields, in order: clone size, V gene, J gene, D gene, CDR3 DNA, CDR3 protein. D genes are given only for firm matches. Clone size, where shown, is once, few, many, or a class for clones that have expanded.

.	TRBV29-1	TRBJ2-1	.	TGCAGCGTTGCTTTCCATTATAGCGGTTCCTACAATGAGCAGTTCTTC	CSVAFHYSGSYNEQFF
.	TRBV9	TRBJ2-3	.	TGTGCCAGCAGCGTAGGCTCCCGGGGATTCACAGATACGCAGTATTTT	CASSVGSRGFTDTQYF
.	TRBV9	TRBJ1-2	.	TGTGCCAGCAGCCTCCGACAGGAATGGAACTATGGCTACACCTTC	CASSLRQEWNYGYTF
few	TRBV2	TRBJ1-2	TRBD1	TGTGCCAGCATCGGTGACAGGGGGATCGGTGGCTACACCTTC	CASIGDRGIGGYTF
.	TRBV6-1	TRBJ2-7	TRBD2	TGTGCCAGCAGTGAATTGCCTAGCGGGATCTACGAGCAGTACTTC	CASSELPSGIYEQYF
once	TRBV7-9	TRBJ2-1	.	TGTGCCAGCAGCCCCGGAGGGTGGGGTACAATTGAGCAGTTCTTC	CASSPGGWGTIEQFF
.	TRBV9	TRBJ2-2	TRBD2	TGTGCCAGCAGCGGGAGCCTAGCGGGCCTAGGGGGGGAGCTGTTTTTT	CASSGSLAGLGGELFF
.	TRBV27	TRBJ1-1	.	TGTGCCAGCAGTTCTTCCCCCGGGGACACTGAAGCTTTCTTT	CASSSSPGDTEAFF
.	TRBV7-2	TRBJ1-2	TRBD1	TGTGCCAGCAGCCTCTCCGGGACAGGAAATGGCTACACCTTC	CASSLSGTGNGYTF
.	TRBV7-6	TRBJ2-3	TRBD2	TGTGCCAGCAGCCCGGTGGGCCTAGCGGGCGGCGATACGCAGTATTTT	CASSPVGLAGGDTQYF
.	TRBV9	TRBJ2-7	.	TGTGCCAGCAGCGTAGCCCCTGGAGGCGAGCAGTACTTC	CASSVAPGGEQYF
.	TRBV4-2	TRBJ2-1	.	TGTGCCAGCAGCCAAGATCCCGGGAATGAGCAGTTCTTC	CASSQDPGNEQFF
.	TRBV27	TRBJ2-1	TRBD1	TGTGCCAGCAGTTTCCGTACAGGGGCGAGCGAGCAGTTCTTC	CASSFRTGASEQFF
.	TRBV27	TRBJ1-1	.	TGTGCCAGCAGTTTACTAGAGAACACTGAAGCTTTCTTT	CASSLLENTEAFF
once	TRBV6-1	TRBJ2-7	.	TGTGCCAGCACCCTAGGAGGGACAGAGATGTACGAGCAGTACTTC	CASTLGGTEMYEQYF
.	TRBV5-6	TRBJ1-2	.	TGTGCCAGCAGAATTTGGGGCAGAAGCATCTATGGCTACACCTTC	CASRIWGRSIYGYTF
.	TRBV7-9	TRBJ2-7	TRBD1	TGTGCCAGCAGCTTACGGGACAGCTCCTACGAGCAGTACTTC	CASSLRDSSYEQYF
once	TRBV4-1	TRBJ1-3	.	TGCGCCAGCAGCCAAGATGGGGGGGGCGAAAACACCATATATTTT	CASSQDGGGENTIYF
once	TRBV7-2	TRBJ2-1	.	TGTGCCAGCAGCTTTGGCCCCGTGCCCTACAATGAGCAGTTCTTC	CASSFGPVPYNEQFF
.	TRBV19	TRBJ1-2	.	TGTGCCAGTAGGCGGACAGAAGGATATGGCTACACCTTC	CASRRTEGYGYTF
few	TRBV5-4	TRBJ2-1	TRBD2	TGTGCCAGCAGCTTGGCTAGCGGGGGGGCAGGCTATGAGCAGTTCTTC	CASSLASGGAGYEQFF
.	TRBV6-1	TRBJ1-6	.	TGTGCCAGCAGTGGCGATAATTCACCCCTCCACTTT	CASSGDNSPLHF
once	TRBV2	TRBJ1-3	.	TGTGCCAGCAGTGAAATAGCGATCTCTGGAAACACCATATATTTT	CASSEIAISGNTIYF
.	TRBV6-4	TRBJ2-2	.	TGTGCCAGCAGTCAGGGGACGACCGGGGAGCTGTTTTTT	CASSQGTTGELFF
.	TRBV7-9	TRBJ2-3	TRBD1	TGTGCCAGCAGCGAGGACAGGTTTAGCACAGATACGCAGTATTTT	CASSEDRFSTDTQYF
.	TRBV7-8	TRBJ2-3	.	TGTGCCAGCAGCCGAAACAGGACACTCTGGAAAGATACGCAGTATTTT	CASSRNRTLWKDTQYF
.	TRBV6-4	TRBJ2-2	TRBD1	TGTGCCAGCAGTGCCCGGACAGGGGACGTCGGGGAGCTGTTTTTT	CASSARTGDVGELFF
.	TRBV19	TRBJ1-2	TRBD1	TGTGCCGGTAGTCCCCAGGGGGGTTACTATGGCTACACCTTC	CAGSPQGGYYGYTF
once	TRBV5-5	TRBJ1-1	.	TGTGCCAGCAGCTTGGTAAACTCCTGGAACACTGAAGCTTTCTTT	CASSLVNSWNTEAFF
.	TRBV5-1	TRBJ2-7	.	TGCGCCAGCAGCTTGGGGTCTAGTCCCGAGCAGTACTTC	CASSLGSSPEQYF
.	TRBV7-2	TRBJ2-7	TRBD2	TGTGCCAGCAGGATCACTAGCGGGAGCTACGAGCAGTACTTC	CASRITSGSYEQYF
.	TRBV27	TRBJ2-3	TRBD1	TGTGCCAGCAGGAGCCAGGGGGCCGGGTATAGCACAGATACGCAGTATTTT	CASRSQGAGYSTDTQYF
once	TRBV6-5	TRBJ2-7	TRBD2	TGTGCCAGCAGTTACTCGAGCGGGAGAGGTGGGTACGAGCAGTACTTC	CASSYSSGRGGYEQYF
.	TRBV28	TRBJ2-7	TRBD1	TGTGCCAGCAACCTTTCAGGGACAGGGGGCGCCGAGCAGTACTTC	CASNLSGTGGAEQYF
.	TRBV7-3	TRBJ1-2	TRBD1	TGTGCCAGCAGCTCGGGACAGGGACTCGGAGATGGCTACACCTTC	CASSSGQGLGDGYTF
.	TRBV30	TRBJ1-2	.	TGTGCCTGGAGTAAGGGAGAAAACTATGGCTACACCTTC	CAWSKGENYGYTF
.	TRBV14	TRBJ2-2	.	TGTGCCAGCACCCCCAGGGGCGGACGGACCGGGGAGCTGTTTTTT	CASTPRGGRTGELFF
.	TRBV4-1	TRBJ2-7	TRBD2	TGCGCCAGCAGCCAATCTTGGGGGACTAGCGGCGCGGGGGAGCAGTACTTC	CASSQSWGTSGAGEQYF
.	TRBV2	TRBJ2-2	TRBD2	TGTGCCAGCAGACCTACGACTAGCGGTCGCACCGGGGAGCTGTTTTTT	CASRPTTSGRTGELFF
.	TRBV6-6	TRBJ2-7	.	TGTGCCTGGAGTGTGGACGAGCAGTACTTC	CAWSVDEQYF
.	TRBV7-2	TRBJ1-1	.	TGTGCCAGCAGCTCGGGACACAACACTGAAGCTTTCTTT	CASSSGHNTEAFF
few	TRBV7-3	TRBJ2-3	TRBD2	TGTGCCAGCGCCAGGCACCGATGGGCTAGCGGGAGTGACACAGATACGCAGTATTTT	CASARHRWASGSDTDTQYF
.	TRBV4-1	TRBJ2-3	TRBD2	TGCGCCAGCAGCCAAGACGGGGGGACAGATACGCAGTATTTT	CASSQDGGTDTQYF
once	TRBV7-9	TRBJ2-2	.	TGTGCCAGCAGCACCGGGCCCCAAGGGGGTTGGTCCGGGGAGCTGTTTTTT	CASSTGPQGGWSGELFF